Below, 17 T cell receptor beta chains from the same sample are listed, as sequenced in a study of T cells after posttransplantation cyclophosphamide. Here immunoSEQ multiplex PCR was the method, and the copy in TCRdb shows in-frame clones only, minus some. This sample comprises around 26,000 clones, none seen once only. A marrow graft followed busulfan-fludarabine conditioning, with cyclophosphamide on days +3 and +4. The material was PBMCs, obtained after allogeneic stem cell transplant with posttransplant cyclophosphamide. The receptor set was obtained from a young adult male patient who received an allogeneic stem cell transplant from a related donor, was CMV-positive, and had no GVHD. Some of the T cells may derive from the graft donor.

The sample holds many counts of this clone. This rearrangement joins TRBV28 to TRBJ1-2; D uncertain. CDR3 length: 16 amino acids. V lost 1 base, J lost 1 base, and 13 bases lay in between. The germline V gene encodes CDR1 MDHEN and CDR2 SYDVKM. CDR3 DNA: TGTGCCAGCAGTTTATCAGGCGCAGGCCTTAACTATGGCTACACCTTC. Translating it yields CASSLSGAGLNYGYTF.

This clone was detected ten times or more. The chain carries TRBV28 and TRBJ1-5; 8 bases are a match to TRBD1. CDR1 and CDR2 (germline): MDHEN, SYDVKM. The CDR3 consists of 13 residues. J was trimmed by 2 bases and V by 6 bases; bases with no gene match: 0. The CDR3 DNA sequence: TGTGCCAGCAGACAGGGGGGCAATCAGCCCCAGCATTTT. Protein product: CASRQGGNQPQHF.

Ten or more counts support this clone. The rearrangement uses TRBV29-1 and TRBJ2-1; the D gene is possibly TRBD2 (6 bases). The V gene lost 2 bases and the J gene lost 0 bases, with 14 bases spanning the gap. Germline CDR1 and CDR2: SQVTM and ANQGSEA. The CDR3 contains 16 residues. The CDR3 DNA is TGCAGCGTTGAACGCTTGGGGGGTAGCTCCTACAATGAGCAGTTCTTC. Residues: CSVERLGGSSYNEQFF.

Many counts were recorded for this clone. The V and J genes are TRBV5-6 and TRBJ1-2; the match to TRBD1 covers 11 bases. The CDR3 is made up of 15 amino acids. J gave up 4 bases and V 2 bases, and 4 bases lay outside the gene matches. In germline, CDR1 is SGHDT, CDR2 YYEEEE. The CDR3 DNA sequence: TGTGCCAGCAGCTTTTGGACAGGGGGCGCCTATGGCTACACCTTC. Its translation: CASSFWTGGAYGYTF.

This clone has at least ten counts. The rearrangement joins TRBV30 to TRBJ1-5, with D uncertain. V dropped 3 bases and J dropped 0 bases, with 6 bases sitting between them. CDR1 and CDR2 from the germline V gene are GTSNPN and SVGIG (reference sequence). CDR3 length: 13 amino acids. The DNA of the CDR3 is TGTGCCTGGAGCGGGATTAGCAATCAGCCCCAGCATTTT. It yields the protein CAWSGISNQPQHF.

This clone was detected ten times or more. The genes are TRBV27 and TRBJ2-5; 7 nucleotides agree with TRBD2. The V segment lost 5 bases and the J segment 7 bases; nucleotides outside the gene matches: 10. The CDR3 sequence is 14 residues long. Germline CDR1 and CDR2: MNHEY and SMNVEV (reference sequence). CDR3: CASSPASGYMTQYF. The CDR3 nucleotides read TGTGCCAGCAGTCCAGCTAGCGGTTATATGACCCAGTACTTC.

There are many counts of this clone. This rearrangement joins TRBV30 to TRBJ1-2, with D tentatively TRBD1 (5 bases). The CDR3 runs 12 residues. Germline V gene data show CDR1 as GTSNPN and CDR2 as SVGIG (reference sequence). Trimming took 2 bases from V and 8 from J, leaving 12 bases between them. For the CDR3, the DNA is TGTGCCTGGAGTCGGCCGGAGGGGGGCTACACCTTC. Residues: CAWSRPEGGYTF.

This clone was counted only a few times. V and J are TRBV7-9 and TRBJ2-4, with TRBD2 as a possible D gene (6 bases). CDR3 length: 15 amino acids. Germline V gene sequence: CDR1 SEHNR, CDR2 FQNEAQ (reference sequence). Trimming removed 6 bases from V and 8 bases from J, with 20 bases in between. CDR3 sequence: CASSDTPSRGDIQYF. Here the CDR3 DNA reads TGTGCCAGCAGTGACACACCCTCGCGGGGCGACATTCAGTACTTC.

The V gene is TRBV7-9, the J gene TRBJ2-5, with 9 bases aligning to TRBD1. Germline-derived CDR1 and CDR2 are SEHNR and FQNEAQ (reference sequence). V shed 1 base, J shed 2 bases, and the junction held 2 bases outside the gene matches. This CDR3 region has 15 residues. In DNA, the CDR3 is TGTGCCAGCAGCTTAGAGACAGGGGGACAAGAGACCCAGTACTTC. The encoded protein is CASSLETGGQETQYF. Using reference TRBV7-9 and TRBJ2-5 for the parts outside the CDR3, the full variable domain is DTGVSQNPRHKITKRGQNVTFRCDPISEHNRLYWYRQTLGQGPEFLTYFQNEAQLEKSRLLSDRFSAERPKGSFSTLEIQRTEQGDSAMYLCASSLETGGQETQYFGPGTRLLVL.

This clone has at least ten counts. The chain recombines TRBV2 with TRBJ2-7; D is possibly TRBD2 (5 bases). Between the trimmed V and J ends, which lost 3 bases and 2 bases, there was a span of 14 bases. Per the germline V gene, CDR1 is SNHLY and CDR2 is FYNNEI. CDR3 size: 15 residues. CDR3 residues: CASSDLSGGTYEQYF. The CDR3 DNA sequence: TGTGCCAGCAGTGACTTATCCGGAGGAACCTACGAGCAGTACTTC.

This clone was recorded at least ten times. CDR3 loop: CASSNPGQAYNEQFF. CDR3 sequence (DNA): TGTGCCAGCAGCAACCCGGGACAGGCCTACAATGAGCAGTTCTTC. V and J are TRBV19 and TRBJ2-1; 8 nucleotides line up with TRBD1. The germline gives CDR1 LNHDA, CDR2 SQIVND (reference sequence). V was clipped by 9 bases and J by 2 bases; unmatched bases: 9. CDR3 length: 15 amino acids.

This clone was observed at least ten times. The CDR3 loop is CASMASGTREQYF. DNA of the CDR3: TGTGCCAGCATGGCTAGCGGTACTCGCGAGCAGTACTTC. The chain couples TRBV6-1 to TRBJ2-7; the match to TRBD2 covers 7 bases. In germline, CDR1 is MNHNS, CDR2 SASEGT. Unmatched junction bases numbered 9, after V lost 7 bases and J lost 6 bases. The CDR3 contains 13 residues.

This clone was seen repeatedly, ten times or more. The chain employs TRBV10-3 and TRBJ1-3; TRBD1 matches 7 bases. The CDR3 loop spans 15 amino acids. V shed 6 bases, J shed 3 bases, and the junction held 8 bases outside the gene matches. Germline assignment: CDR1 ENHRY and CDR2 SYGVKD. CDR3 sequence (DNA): TGTGCCATCAGGACGCAGGGGGTGGGTGGAAACACCATATATTTT. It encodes CAIRTQGVGGNTIYF.

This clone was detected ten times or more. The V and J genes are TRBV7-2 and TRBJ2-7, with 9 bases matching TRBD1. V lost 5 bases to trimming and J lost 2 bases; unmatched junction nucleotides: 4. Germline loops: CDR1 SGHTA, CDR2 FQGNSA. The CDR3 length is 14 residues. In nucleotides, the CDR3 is TGTGCCAGCAGCCCGGGACAGGGAACCTACGAGCAGTACTTC. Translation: CASSPGQGTYEQYF.

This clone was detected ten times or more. This CDR3 is CASRDNGISGNTIYF. In DNA form, the CDR3 reads TGCGCCAGCAGGGACAACGGTATCTCTGGAAACACCATATATTTT. The gene calls are TRBV10-2 and TRBJ1-3; D may be TRBD1 (5 bases). This CDR3 is 15 amino acids long. Germline CDR1 is WSHSY and CDR2 is SAAADI. V gave up 6 bases and J gave up 0 bases, with 12 bases separating them.

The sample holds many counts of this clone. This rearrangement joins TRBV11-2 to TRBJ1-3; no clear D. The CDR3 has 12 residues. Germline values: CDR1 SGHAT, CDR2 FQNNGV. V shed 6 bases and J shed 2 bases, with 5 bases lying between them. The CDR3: CASRRTGNTIYF. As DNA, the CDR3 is TGTGCCAGCAGGCGAACTGGAAACACCATATATTTT.

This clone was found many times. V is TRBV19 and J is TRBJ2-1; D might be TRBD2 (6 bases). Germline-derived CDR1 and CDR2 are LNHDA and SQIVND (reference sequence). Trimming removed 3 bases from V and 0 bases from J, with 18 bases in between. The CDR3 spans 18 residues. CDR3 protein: CASSMVVRLGSSYNEQFF. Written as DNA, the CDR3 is TGTGCCAGTAGTATGGTCGTGAGACTAGGGAGCTCCTACAATGAGCAGTTCTTC.